This TCR beta chain was observed in a study of beta chain features in type 1 diabetes. Trimming took 4 bases from V and 2 from J, leaving 17 bases between them. The CDR3 extends over 16 amino acids. Germline values: CDR1 SSHAT, CDR2 FNYEAQ (reference sequence). Expressed TCRB transcripts were sequenced after all isolated RNA was converted to cDNA. Profiling relied on immunoSEQ multiplex PCR, and the TCRdb table lists in-frame clones only, not all of them. The sample has 250,000 to 350,000 clones; 12% to 15% are singletons. This clone was counted between two and nine times. V usage is TRBV7-7 and J usage is TRBJ2-5; perhaps TRBD1 as D (5 bases). The receptor was derived from a man between 25 and 39 years old in good health. The sequencing sample was made of central memory CD4+ T cells from blood. The CDR3 loop reads CASSSEGRVPQETQYF. The CDR3 region has the DNA TGTGCCAGCAGCTCGGAAGGCAGGGTCCCACAAGAGACCCAGTACTTC. Using reference TRBV7-7 and TRBJ2-5 for the parts outside the CDR3, the full variable domain is GAGVSQSPRYKVTKRGQDVTLRCDPISSHATLYWYQQALGQGPEFLTYFNYEAQPDKSGLPSDRFSAERPEGSISTLTIQRTEQRDSAMYRCASSSEGRVPQETQYFGPGTRLLVL.